This entry lists 30 T cell receptor beta chains sequenced from one sample in a study of response to subunit inactivated influenza vaccine. TCRdb re-called the RT-PCR reads with MiXCR, one entry per CDR3 protein. The sample contains hundreds of thousands of distinct CDR3 sequences, about 25% of which appear only once. The sequencing here drew on CD4+ T cells sorted from PBMCs, taken less than 6 days after vaccination. Receptor source: a man in his forties or fifties who received an inactivated influenza vaccine.

This clonotype was seen a handful of times. J is TRBJ1-2 and V is TRBV18; D ambiguous. V gave up 1 base and J gave up 2 bases, with 8 bases separating them. CDR3 length: 14 amino acids. Germline V gene data show CDR1 as KGHSH and CDR2 as LQKENI. Written as DNA, the CDR3 is TGTGCCAGCTCACCACGGGAGGACAACTATGGCTACACCTTC. It encodes CASSPREDNYGYTF.

The chain recombines TRBV21-1 with TRBJ2-6; the table's D call, TRBD1, was not checked against the DNA. TRBV21-1 corresponds to a pseudogene. The CDR3 is 18 amino acids. The CDR3 protein is CASSKWDRGPSGANVLTF. In DNA form, the CDR3 reads TGTGCCAGCAGCAAATGGGACAGGGGGCCCTCTGGGGCCAACGTCCTGACTTTC.

This clonotype has just a few counts. This chain joins TRBV7-2 and TRBJ2-1; D possibly corresponds to TRBD2 (6 bases). CDR3 length: 15 amino acids. Trimming cost V 3 bases and J 4 bases, with 13 bases left between them. Germline CDR1 is SGHTA and CDR2 is FQGNSA. This CDR3 reads CASSFGLAYYNEQFF. The CDR3 coding sequence is TGTGCCAGCAGCTTCGGGCTAGCGTATTACAATGAGCAGTTCTTC. The full variable domain, in which reference TRBV7-2 and TRBJ2-1 provide the parts outside the CDR3, is GAGVSQSPSNKVTEKGKDVELRCDPISGHTALYWYRQSLGQGLEFLIYFQGNSAPDKSGLPSDRFSAERTGGSVSTLTIQRTQQEDSAVYLCASSFGLAYYNEQFFGPGTRLTVL.

In its sample, this clonotype was seen a few times. This sequence joins TRBV7-2 and TRBJ2-7; 8 positions match TRBD2. Looked up from germline, CDR1 is SGHTA and CDR2 is FQGNSA. The CDR3 has 17 residues. Trimming took 6 bases from V and 0 from J; bases not matched to a gene: 13. CDR3 nucleotide sequence: TGTGCCAGCAGACCTCCTGGTTATAGCGGGACCTCCTACGAGCAGTACTTC. Amino acid sequence: CASRPPGYSGTSYEQYF.

V usage is TRBV5-1 and J usage is TRBJ1-1, with D unclear. The CDR3 has 14 amino acids. Germline CDR1 and CDR2: SGHRS and YFSETQ. The ends were cut back, 3 bases at V and 1 base at J, with 10 bases in the middle. CDR3 bases: TGCGCCAGCAGCTCTCGTGGTGCGAACACTGAAGCTTTCTTT. It codes for CASSSRGANTEAFF.

This clonotype showed up just a few times. The chain joins TRBV7-2 to TRBJ1-6; perhaps TRBD1 as D (6 bases). The ends were cut back, 5 bases at V and 7 bases at J, with 12 bases in the middle. CDR3 length equals 14 residues. Germline V gene sequence: CDR1 SGHTA, CDR2 FQGNSA. CDR3 sequence (DNA): TGTGCCAGCAGCATCCAAAGGGGGAATTCACCCCTCCACTTT. Translation: CASSIQRGNSPLHF. Full variable domain (remainder filled in from reference TRBV7-2 and TRBJ1-6): GAGVSQSPSNKVTEKGKDVELRCDPISGHTALYWYRQSLGQGLEFLIYFQGNSAPDKSGLPSDRFSAERTGGSVSTLTIQRTQQEDSAVYLCASSIQRGNSPLHFGNGTRLTVT.

This clonotype turned up a few times. This chain joins TRBV7-9 and TRBJ2-1; perhaps TRBD1 as D (5 bases). CDR3 length equals 16 residues. Germline V gene sequence: CDR1 SEHNR, CDR2 FQNEAQ (reference sequence). Trimming cost V 3 bases and J 0 bases, with 12 bases left between them. The DNA of the CDR3 is TGTGCCAGCAGCTTTTTGGACACGAGCTCCTACAATGAGCAGTTCTTC. Protein: CASSFLDTSSYNEQFF.

This clonotype was picked up a small number of times. The rearrangement uses TRBV12-3 or TRBV12-4 and TRBJ2-7, with 7 bases aligning to TRBD1. V lost 5 bases to trimming and J lost 2 bases; unmatched junction nucleotides: 9. This CDR3 contains 15 residues. Here the CDR3 reads CASSRDRAKAYEQYF. The CDR3 region has the DNA TGTGCCAGCAGTCGTGACAGGGCCAAGGCCTACGAGCAGTACTTC.

The chain is built from TRBV12-3 or TRBV12-4 and TRBJ1-6; 11 nucleotides match TRBD1. V gave up 1 base and J gave up 8 bases; unmatched junction bases: 4. CDR3 length: 16 amino acids. The CDR3 DNA sequence: TGTGCCAGCAGTTTAGTTTGGACAGGGGGCTATTCACCCCTCCACTTT. Amino acid sequence: CASSLVWTGGYSPLHF.

The chain uses TRBV7-2 and TRBJ2-5; D may be TRBD2 (6 bases). The CDR3 runs to 14 residues. Germline V gene sequence: CDR1 SGHTA, CDR2 FQGNSA. V lost 4 bases, J lost 1 base, and 10 bases lay in between. Written as DNA, the CDR3 is TGTGCCAGCAGCTACGCGGGGACCCAAGAGACCCAGTACTTC. Translated, it gives CASSYAGTQETQYF.

This clonotype was picked up a small number of times. The chain employs TRBV5-1 and TRBJ1-6; D is possibly TRBD1 (5 bases). In germline, CDR1 is SGHRS, CDR2 YFSETQ. The CDR3 has 14 residues. V gave up 4 bases and J gave up 7 bases, with 12 bases separating them. CDR3 DNA: TGCGCCAGCAGCCCGAACAGGATAAATTCACCCCTCCACTTT. Encoded protein: CASSPNRINSPLHF. Drawing the rest from reference TRBV5-1 and TRBJ1-6, the complete variable domain is KAGVTQTPRYLIKTRGQQVTLSCSPISGHRSVSWYQQTPGQGLQFLFEYFSETQRNKGNFPGRFSGRQFSNSRSEMNVSTLELGDSALYLCASSPNRINSPLHFGNGTRLTVT.

This clonotype was counted a few times. The CDR3 sequence is CASSQDLGGVYNEQFF. CDR3 coding DNA: TGTGCCAGCAGCCAAGATCTGGGGGGCGTTTACAATGAGCAGTTCTTC. This chain joins TRBV3-1 and TRBJ2-1, with D perhaps TRBD1 or TRBD2 (6 bases each). The V and J ends lost 0 bases and 4 bases respectively, with 13 bases between them. The CDR3 covers 16 residues. CDR1 LGHDT and CDR2 YNNKEL come from the germline V gene (reference sequence).

This clonotype turned up a few times. This chain links TRBV3-1 with TRBJ1-3; D gene uncertain. This CDR3 is built from 13 residues. The germline gives CDR1 LGHDT, CDR2 YNNKEL (reference sequence). Trimming stripped 5 bases from V and 0 bases from J, with 5 bases between. The chain's CDR3 is CASSGNSGNTIYF. The CDR3, as DNA: TGTGCCAGCAGCGGGAACTCTGGAAACACCATATATTTT.

This clonotype was seen many times. This chain links TRBV20-1 with TRBJ1-6; 10 bases are shared with TRBD1. Germline V gene lookup returns CDR1 DFQATT and CDR2 SNEGSKA (reference sequence). This CDR3 region has 12 residues. The V gene end was trimmed by 6 bases and the J gene end by 9 bases; junction bases not matched to a gene: 2. CDR3 sequence reads: CSARDRGSPLHF. The CDR3 DNA is TGCAGTGCCAGGGACAGGGGTTCACCCCTCCACTTT.

The chain couples TRBV29-1 to TRBJ2-1; TRBD2 agrees at 9 bases. Germline CDR1 is SQVTM and CDR2 is ANQGSEA. Trimming at V came to 6 bases and at J to 2 bases, leaving 8 bases not matched to a gene. The CDR3 length is 15 residues. In nucleotides, the CDR3 is TGCAGCGTCGGAGGTCTAGCGGGGCCCTACAATGAGCAGTTCTTC. This gives the protein CSVGGLAGPYNEQFF.

This chain joins TRBV5-8 and TRBJ1-6; possible D gene TRBD1, 5 bases. The CDR3 runs 16 residues. Looked up from germline, CDR1 is SGHTS and CDR2 is YDEGEE. V was clipped by 1 base and J by 5 bases, with 13 bases between them. CDR3 sequence reads: CASSLSTGNNNSPLHF. CDR3 coding DNA: TGTGCCAGCAGCTTGTCTACAGGCAATAATAATTCACCCCTCCACTTT.

This clonotype has only a few counts. V and J are TRBV6-1 and TRBJ2-7; D is possibly TRBD1 (6 bases). The ends were cut back, 6 bases at V and 0 bases at J, with 12 bases in the middle. Germline V gene sequence: CDR1 MNHNS, CDR2 SASEGT. The CDR3 loop spans 14 amino acids. DNA for the CDR3: TGTGCCAGCAGGCCGACAGGCCGCTCCTACGAGCAGTACTTC. Amino acids: CASRPTGRSYEQYF.

The CDR3 loop is CASSRAGWEQYF. For the CDR3, the DNA is TGTGCCAGCAGCCGGGCGGGTTGGGAGCAGTACTTC. V and J are TRBV7-2 and TRBJ2-7, with D maybe TRBD2 (5 bases). This CDR3 is built from 12 residues. Germline V gene sequence: CDR1 SGHTA, CDR2 FQGNSA. The V gene lost 5 bases and the J gene lost 7 bases, with 12 bases spanning the gap.

This sequence joins TRBV24-1 and TRBJ2-3; tentative D call: TRBD2 (6 bases). Germline V gene data show CDR1 as KGHDR and CDR2 as SFDVKD. This CDR3 is 14 amino acids long. V lost 2 bases and J 11 bases, leaving 16 bases between the germline ends. The CDR3 region is CATSDSGTHIRQYF. In nucleotides, the CDR3 is TGTGCCACCAGTGATTCCGGGACTCACATAAGGCAGTATTTT.

This clonotype has at least ten counts. V usage is TRBV12-3 or TRBV12-4 and J usage is TRBJ2-7, with a possible D match to TRBD1 (6 bases). This CDR3 is built from 14 residues. V dropped 6 bases and J dropped 0 bases, with 12 bases sitting between them. The CDR3 sequence is CASSPGQFSYEQYF. The CDR3 nucleotides read TGTGCCAGCAGCCCAGGACAGTTCTCCTACGAGCAGTACTTC.

This clonotype was seen more than once but under ten times. V and J are TRBV11-2 and TRBJ2-2, with D perhaps matching TRBD2 (5 bases). Germline values: CDR1 SGHAT, CDR2 FQNNGV. The V gene lost 11 bases and the J gene lost 0 bases, with 13 bases spanning the gap. CDR3 length: 14 residues. DNA of the CDR3: TGTGCCGCGGCCAGCGGAACGAACACCGGGGAGCTGTTTTTT. This sequence encodes CAAASGTNTGELFF.

This chain connects TRBV12-3 or TRBV12-4 to TRBJ2-3; 9 bases fit TRBD2. Trimming at V came to 6 bases and at J to 6 bases, leaving 4 bases not matched to a gene. The CDR3 extends over 13 amino acids. The CDR3 reads CASSFGLADTQYF. CDR3 DNA sequence: TGTGCCAGCAGCTTCGGACTAGCGGATACGCAGTATTTT.

The sample holds a few counts of this clonotype. This rearrangement joins TRBV7-2 to TRBJ1-5; 8 bases agree with TRBD1. The V and J ends lost 5 bases and 0 bases, in that order; junction bases with no gene match: 3. CDR3 size: 15 residues. Germline CDR1 SGHTA, CDR2 FQGNSA. CDR3 in amino acids: CASSGQGNSNQPQHF. The CDR3 bases are TGTGCCAGCAGCGGACAGGGTAATAGCAATCAGCCCCAGCATTTT.

The chain joins TRBV28 to TRBJ2-2; no definite D call. Deletions cut 1 base from V and 9 bases from J, with 9 bases between. CDR1 and CDR2 from the germline V gene are MDHEN and SYDVKM. This CDR3 is built from 13 residues. CDR3 in amino acids: CASSLLSRRELFF. The CDR3 coding sequence is TGTGCCAGCAGTTTATTGTCACGGAGGGAGCTGTTTTTT.

The V and J genes are TRBV10-3 and TRBJ1-2; 10 nucleotides align to TRBD1. The CDR3 extends over 13 amino acids. CDR1 is ENHRY, CDR2 SYGVKD, per germline. The trim removed 2 bases at V and 6 bases at J, leaving 0 bases unmatched. This chain's CDR3 is CAISEDRGHGYTF. In DNA form, the CDR3 reads TGTGCCATCAGTGAGGACAGGGGGCATGGCTACACCTTC.

As for this clonotype: A much larger clone lies a single base off, so this may be a read error. The rearrangement uses TRBV2 and TRBJ2-1, with 16 positions matching TRBD2. The germline V gene has CDR1 SNHLY and CDR2 FYNNEI. There are 19 residues in the CDR3. CDR3: CTSCSGTSGRARSYNEQFF. The CDR3 nucleotides read TGTACCAGCTGTTCAGGGACTAGCGGGAGGGCCAGGTCCTACAATGAGCAGTTCTTC.

The V gene is TRBV12-3 or TRBV12-4, the J gene TRBJ2-2, with 8 bases aligning to TRBD1. The CDR3 is made up of 16 amino acids. The V gene end was trimmed by 3 bases and the J gene end by 0 bases; junction bases not matched to a gene: 3. CDR3 in DNA: TGTGCCAGCAGTTTTCAGGGGGCAGCGAACACCGGGGAGCTGTTTTTT. Translating gives CASSFQGAANTGELFF.

This chain uses TRBV20-1 with TRBJ2-7; 7 nucleotides align to TRBD2. The CDR3 loop spans 18 amino acids. V dropped 5 bases and J dropped 1; count of bases not matched to a gene: 20. Germline V gene lookup returns CDR1 DFQATT and CDR2 SNEGSKA (reference sequence). For the CDR3, the DNA is TGCAGTGCTGGTGGTCGTGTACTTCTCGCGGGAGTTTCCTACGAGCAGTACTTC. The encoded protein is CSAGGRVLLAGVSYEQYF.

The chain is built from TRBV7-2 and TRBJ2-5; the D gene is possibly TRBD2 (6 bases). This CDR3 comprises 16 residues. Deletions cut 1 base from V and 4 bases from J, with 16 bases between. Germline assignment: CDR1 SGHTA and CDR2 FQGNSA. CDR3 nucleotides: TGTGCCAGCAGCTTAGGTCCGGGGGAAGGAGGAGAGACCCAGTACTTC. Encoded protein: CASSLGPGEGGETQYF.

This clonotype was seen more than once but under ten times. This chain uses TRBV29-1 with TRBJ2-7; D may be TRBD1 (6 bases). The ends were cut back, 8 bases at V and 6 bases at J, with 14 bases in the middle. Germline V gene data show CDR1 as SQVTM and CDR2 as ANQGSEA. The CDR3 runs 11 residues. CDR3 in DNA: TGCAGCTCCTGGACAGCCGGCGAGCAGTACTTC. It translates to CSSWTAGEQYF.